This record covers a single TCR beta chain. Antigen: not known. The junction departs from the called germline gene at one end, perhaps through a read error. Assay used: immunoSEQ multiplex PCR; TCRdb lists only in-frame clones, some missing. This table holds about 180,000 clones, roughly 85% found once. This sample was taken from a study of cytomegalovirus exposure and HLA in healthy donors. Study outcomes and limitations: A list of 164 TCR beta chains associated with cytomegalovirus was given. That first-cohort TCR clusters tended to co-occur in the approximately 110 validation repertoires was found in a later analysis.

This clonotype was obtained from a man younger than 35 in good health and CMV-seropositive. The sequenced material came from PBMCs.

The CDR3 reads CASRLGAGDLEQYF. The CDR3 nucleotides read TGCGCCAGCAGGTTGGGAGCGGGAGACCTCGAGCAGTACTTC. The chain couples TRBV5-1 to TRBJ2-7, with 8 positions matching TRBD2. Germline CDR1 reads SGHRS; CDR2 reads YFSETQ. The CDR3 is 14 amino acids.